A single sample gave rise to the 23 T cell receptor beta chains below, sequenced in a study of T cells in Graves' hyperthyroidism and ophthalmopathy. RNA transcripts gave rise to amplified TCR beta CDR3 regions. First-round RT-PCR with HTBI primers amplified the TCR CDR3 region. TCRdb re-called the multiplex PCR reads with MiXCR, one entry per CDR3 protein. The sample lists roughly 350,000 distinct CDR3 sequences, 12% to 15% occurring once. Sequenced: blood. These receptors were collected from a woman between 40 and 50 years old with Graves' ophthalmopathy.

This clonotype was observed many times. The V gene is TRBV13, the J gene TRBJ2-1; D remains ambiguous. V shed 5 bases and J shed 8 bases, with 10 bases lying between them. This CDR3 contains 12 residues. Germline CDR1 is PRHDT and CDR2 is FYEKMQ (reference sequence). The CDR3 protein is CASSPVPDEQFF. The CDR3 DNA follows: TGTGCCAGCAGCCCAGTACCCGATGAGCAGTTCTTC.

This clonotype was counted ten times or more. DNA of the CDR3: TGTGCCAGCGCGCCGACACAATTCAATCAGCCCCAGCATTTT. Translation: CASAPTQFNQPQHF. The V and J genes are TRBV2 and TRBJ1-5; no clear D gene. Trimming shortened V by 8 bases and J by 3 bases, and 14 bases separated the two germline ends. Germline V lookup: CDR1 SNHLY, CDR2 FYNNEI. This CDR3 has 14 residues.

A few counts support this clonotype. CDR3 DNA sequence: TGTGCCAGCAGTTTCGCAGGGGATAGCACCGGGGAGCTGTTTTTT. Residues: CASSFAGDSTGELFF. V and J are TRBV27 and TRBJ2-2; possible D gene TRBD1, 6 bases. Germline V gene sequence: CDR1 MNHEY, CDR2 SMNVEV (reference sequence). The length of the CDR3 is 15 residues. With 3 bases removed from V and 4 bases from J, the gap between germline ends came to 12 bases.

This clonotype has just a few counts. The chain couples TRBV6-2 or TRBV6-3 to TRBJ1-5; TRBD1 might be the D (6 bases). The CDR3 has 14 residues. CDR1 and CDR2 from the germline V gene are MNHEY and SVGEGT. Trimming removed 6 bases from V and 6 bases from J, with 15 bases in between. CDR3 sequence (DNA): TGTGCCAGCAGAGTTTATAGGGGGGGTCAGCCCCAGCATTTT. Its translation is CASRVYRGGQPQHF.

The rearrangement links TRBV6-2 or TRBV6-3 to TRBJ1-6; D is ambiguous. CDR1 and CDR2 from the germline V gene are MNHEY and SVGEGT. CDR3 length: 13 residues. Deletions cut 8 bases from V and 7 bases from J, with 12 bases between. The CDR3 DNA reads as TGTGCCAGCCTTTACCGCCGGAATTCACCCCTCCACTTT. This sequence encodes CASLYRRNSPLHF.

This clonotype has ten or more counts. V and J are TRBV19 and TRBJ2-1, with D possibly TRBD1 on 6 matching bases. The CDR3 is 15 amino acids. The germline V gene has CDR1 LNHDA and CDR2 SQIVND (reference sequence). The ends were cut back, 2 bases at V and 4 bases at J, with 12 bases in the middle. The DNA of the CDR3 is TGTGCCAGTAGTATAATGGGGGCCGGTTACAATGAGCAGTTCTTC. The encoded protein is CASSIMGAGYNEQFF.

This clonotype was found many times. This chain uses TRBV27 with TRBJ1-2, with D maybe TRBD1 (6 bases). Germline CDR1 MNHEY, CDR2 SMNVEV (reference sequence). This CDR3 is built from 16 residues. V lost 4 bases to trimming and J lost 5 bases, with 20 bases between them. CDR3 sequence reads: CASSSTVRGGPYGYTF. The CDR3 DNA reads TGTGCCAGCAGTTCGACCGTAAGGGGGGGCCCTTATGGCTACACCTTC.

The table lists this clonotype with a few counts. V and J are TRBV29-1 and TRBJ2-1, with 9 bases matching TRBD2. The CDR3 is 16 residues long. Germline V gives CDR1 SQVTM, CDR2 ANQGSEA. Trimming removed 4 bases from V and 4 bases from J; junction bases left unmatched: 11. CDR3 DNA sequence: TGCAGCGTTGTAGGCTTAGCGGGGGCCAGATACAATGAGCAGTTCTTC. Its protein product is CSVVGLAGARYNEQFF.

The chain links TRBV18 to TRBJ1-1; D not resolved. Between the trimmed V and J ends, which lost 2 bases and 4 bases, there was a span of 8 bases. Germline CDR1 and CDR2: KGHSH and LQKENI. The CDR3 covers 13 residues. The CDR3 here is CASSPFEGTEAFF. The CDR3 nucleotides are TGTGCCAGCTCACCATTCGAGGGCACTGAAGCTTTCTTT. Using reference TRBV18 and TRBJ1-1 for the parts outside the CDR3, the full variable domain is NAGVMQNPRHLVRRRGQEARLRCSPMKGHSHVYWYRQLPEEGLKFMVYLQKENIIDESGMPKERFSAEFPKEGPSILRIQQVVRGDSAAYFCASSPFEGTEAFFGQGTRLTVV.

This clonotype was seen more than once but under ten times. The chain combines TRBV18 with TRBJ1-1; D gene ambiguous. Between the trimmed V and J ends, which lost 6 bases and 0 bases, there was a span of 14 bases. CDR1 is KGHSH and CDR2 is LQKENI in the germline V gene. This CDR3 has 15 residues. The DNA for the CDR3 is TGTGCCAGCTCCCCCGGTGTTTACATGAACACTGAAGCTTTCTTT. Amino acids: CASSPGVYMNTEAFF.

This clonotype was observed many times. The chain joins TRBV10-3 to TRBJ1-5; TRBD1 matches 8 bases. Trimming took 6 bases from V and 3 from J; bases not matched to a gene: 4. CDR1 is ENHRY, CDR2 SYGVKD, per germline. The CDR3 extends over 14 amino acids. Written as DNA, the CDR3 is TGTGCCATCAGCCAGGGACAGGCCAATCAGCCCCAGCATTTT. Translated: CAISQGQANQPQHF.

This clonotype was seen more than once but under ten times. This sequence joins TRBV3-1 and TRBJ2-3; 8 nucleotides line up with TRBD1. The trim removed 6 bases at V and 4 bases at J, leaving 12 bases unmatched. The CDR3 has 16 residues. The germline V gene has CDR1 LGHDT and CDR2 YNNKEL (reference sequence). CDR3 coding DNA: TGTGCCAGCAGTGCCGACAGGGGCCGCTTGGCAGATACGCAGTATTTT. Translating it yields CASSADRGRLADTQYF.

This clonotype was observed a few times. V is TRBV20-1 and J is TRBJ1-2; D uncertain. V lost 1 base and J 0 bases, leaving 12 bases between the germline ends. The CDR3 covers 15 residues. Per the germline V gene, CDR1 is DFQATT and CDR2 is SNEGSKA (reference sequence). CDR3 protein: CSARVRRGANYGYTF. The CDR3, as DNA: TGCAGTGCTAGAGTCAGGCGCGGCGCTAACTATGGCTACACCTTC.

This clonotype was seen repeatedly, ten times or more. The chain carries TRBV7-8 and TRBJ1-1; D call uncertain. The CDR3 sequence is 15 residues long. The germline V gene has CDR1 SGHVS and CDR2 FQNEAQ. Between the trimmed V and J ends, which lost 0 bases and 0 bases, there was a span of 8 bases. This CDR3 reads CASSLAEEMNTEAFF. CDR3 nucleotide sequence: TGTGCCAGCAGCTTAGCCGAGGAGATGAACACTGAAGCTTTCTTT.

This clonotype has a count of ten or more. The gene calls are TRBV7-9 and TRBJ2-3; D gene ambiguous. Germline V lookup: CDR1 SEHNR, CDR2 FQNEAQ (reference sequence). The CDR3 runs to 15 residues. With 6 bases removed from V and 3 bases from J, the gap between germline ends came to 16 bases. CDR3: CASSTRLPQTDTQYF. Written as DNA, the CDR3 is TGTGCCAGCAGTACAAGGTTGCCCCAAACAGATACGCAGTATTTT.

This clonotype has only a few counts. This sequence joins TRBV14 and TRBJ1-1; 9 bases are shared with TRBD1. Germline assignment: CDR1 SGHDN and CDR2 FVKESK. CDR3 length: 15 residues. V was clipped by 3 bases and J by 4 bases; unmatched bases: 6. The DNA of the CDR3 is TGTGCCAGCAGCCAGGCAACAGGGGGCTTCACTGAAGCTTTCTTT. This sequence encodes CASSQATGGFTEAFF.

This clonotype came up many times. The chain links TRBV24-1 to TRBJ2-1; TRBD2 matches 12 bases. The V segment lost 4 bases and the J segment 6 bases; nucleotides outside the gene matches: 9. CDR1 is KGHDR and CDR2 is SFDVKD in the germline V gene. This CDR3 contains 17 residues. Here the CDR3 reads CATSDPGLAGRGNEQFF. As DNA, the CDR3 is TGTGCCACCAGTGACCCGGGACTAGCGGGTCGAGGCAATGAGCAGTTCTTC.

The chain is built from TRBV19 and TRBJ2-5; D possibly matches TRBD1 or TRBD2 (5 bases each). The V and J ends lost 4 bases and 2 bases respectively, with 17 bases between them. Germline V CDR1 and CDR2: LNHDA, SQIVND (reference sequence). The CDR3 covers 16 residues. CDR3 sequence reads: CASSTLGTVAQETQYF. CDR3 sequence (DNA): TGTGCCAGTAGTACCCTAGGGACCGTGGCACAAGAGACCCAGTACTTC.

This clonotype has a count of ten or more. Written as DNA, the CDR3 is TGTGCCAGCAGTTCCGACAGGGTTCGAGGGGAGCAGTACTTC. Protein sequence: CASSSDRVRGEQYF. V and J are TRBV12-3 or TRBV12-4 and TRBJ2-7, with TRBD1 identical over 7 bases. The J segment lost 7 bases and the V segment lost 4 bases, leaving 10 bases of the junction unmatched. The CDR3 has 14 residues.

The sample holds a few counts of this clonotype. The chain employs TRBV20-1 and TRBJ2-2; unclear D gene. V lost 4 bases to trimming and J lost 1 base, with 7 bases between them. In germline, CDR1 is DFQATT, CDR2 SNEGSKA (reference sequence). This CDR3 is 13 amino acids long. The chain's CDR3 is CSATPGNTGELFF. The CDR3 nucleotides are TGCAGTGCTACCCCCGGGAACACCGGGGAGCTGTTTTTT.

This clonotype has a count of ten or more. This rearrangement joins TRBV20-1 to TRBJ2-7; D ambiguous. With 0 bases removed from V and 6 bases from J, the gap between germline ends came to 6 bases. The V gene's germline CDR1 is DFQATT and CDR2 SNEGSKA (reference sequence). The CDR3 totals 11 residues. CDR3 coding DNA: TGCAGTGCTAGAGATGTTATCGAGCAGTACTTC. Its translation is CSARDVIEQYF.

Ten or more counts support this clonotype. This chain connects TRBV12-3 or TRBV12-4 to TRBJ1-3; D unclear. The CDR3 covers 15 residues. V was clipped by 3 bases and J by 0 bases, with 9 bases between them. In DNA, the CDR3 is TGTGCCAGCAGTTTCGTGGGTGCCTCTGGAAACACCATATATTTT. It encodes CASSFVGASGNTIYF.

The table lists this clonotype with many counts. The rearrangement links TRBV20-1 to TRBJ2-5; 11 positions agree with TRBD2. This CDR3 contains 14 residues. From germline, CDR1 is DFQATT and CDR2 SNEGSKA (reference sequence). The V gene end was trimmed by 1 base and the J gene end by 5 bases; junction bases not matched to a gene: 3. CDR3 DNA sequence: TGCAGTGCTAGAGTAGCGGGAGGGCCGGAGACCCAGTACTTC. Amino acid sequence: CSARVAGGPETQYF.